Below, one TCR beta chain is given with its context. Its specificity is unknown. Donors counted as nominally healthy when sampled, yet unrecorded immune exposures were likely. The study ran its PCR with 60 Vbeta and 13 Jbeta primers. Measured with immunoSEQ multiplex PCR; TCRdb has only the in-frame clones, and not every one. Found here are 85,000 to 130,000 clones, about three quarters of them singletons; the top ten hold about 0.8%. The sample comes from a study of cytomegalovirus exposure and HLA in healthy donors. The study, taken as a whole, reports: In vitro assays verified that three CMV-associated chains recognized CMV antigens specifically. Productive rates of about 90% or about 30% were seen for most TCR beta V segments in an earlier analysis.

There are 14 residues in the CDR3. Germline V lookup: CDR1 ENHRY, CDR2 SYGVKD. Trimming pared 0 bases from V and 3 bases from J, leaving 8 bases between. J is TRBJ1-2 and V is TRBV10-3; tentatively, D is TRBD1 (5 bases). The sample taken for sequencing was PBMCs. The clonotype comes from a boy aged 5 to 17 in good health and CMV-seronegative. The CDR3 spells CAISESGAYYGYTF. The CDR3 bases are TGTGCCATCAGTGAGTCAGGGGCTTACTATGGCTACACCTTC.